This TCR beta chain was sequenced for a study of blood T cell repertoires in COVID-19 (dated by TCRdb to 2020 to 2022). Describing the broader study: The collaborator samples originated in the United States, Italy and Spain and spanned the acute and convalescent phases of COVID-19. The repertoires were made available in a free public database intended to serve as a resource for research on the immune response to SARS-CoV-2. The samples were drawn from the first 160 participants of the ongoing ImmuneRACE study and from 950 to 1,500 subjects provided by 6 global collaborators. Sample metadata almost always included a de-identified subject ID, COVID-19 status, age in years and sex. The prospective study material was composed of cDNA or gDNA derived from T cells, B-cell-depleted T cells, or PBMCs. The dataset comprised deeply sampled blood TCRbeta repertoires from subjects exposed to, actively infected with, or recovered from COVID-19. HLA class I and class II types, where available, came from metadata supplied by the sample provider rather than from assay-based typing.

Note on this clone: The clone's antigen remains unknown. The input lacks base qualities; no much larger clone sits a single base away.

TCRbeta CDR3 regions were amplified from genomic DNA using the immunoSEQ Assay, a bias-controlled multiplex PCR. In the original analysis: The number of nucleated cells in each sample was estimated by amplification of reference gene primers within the assay. To quantify the absolute abundance of each unique TCRbeta CDR3 rearrangement, sequence reads were collapsed and filtered. For each sample, productive Simpson clonality was calculated by taking the square root of Simpson's diversity index across productive rearrangements. TCRdb took over this immuneACCESS table, retaining in-frame rearrangements with V and J assigned. Such tables are incomplete; in checked studies, under half of the missing clones stem from an unresolved V gene, and the remainder is unexplained. The V and J calls and clone size were taken over from that table, and D and trimming were inferred from the DNA. The sample records under 350,000 clones, approximately 85% of which are singletons. Jointly, the top ten make up approximately 10% of the sample.

Each collaborating institution followed its own protocols to collect whole blood in K2EDTA tubes. For TCRbeta analysis, collaborators shipped samples as frozen whole blood, isolated PBMCs, or DNA extracted from either of those sample types. Results and caveats for the whole study, not just this receptor: How much clinical and demographic metadata was included differed by source and by participant, and the metadata was provided uncurated.

The clonotype was recovered from a woman in her 70s with acute or convalescent COVID-19. Material for sequencing was peripheral blood.

The DNA sequence is given as TGTGCCAGCAGCCAAGTCGGAGGTCGGGGTTCACCCCTCCACTTT. Translated, this gives CASSQVGGRGSPLHF. Recombination joined TRBV3-1 (or the pseudogene TRBV3-2) with TRBJ1-6, with the D segment identity uncertain. There are 15 amino acids in the CDR3, from cysteine to phenylalanine inclusive. Only the CDR3 DNA stays, 45 bases, in frame from base 1. The germline V gene (reference sequence) provides CDR1 LGHDT and CDR2 YNNKEL. A distance of 13 bases separates the germline ends of V and J, which lose 1 base and 9 bases respectively.